Listed below are T cell receptor beta chains from one sample, sequenced in a study of shared clonotypes between healthy human individuals. Profiling relied on immunoSEQ multiplex PCR, and the TCRdb table lists in-frame clones only, not all of them. Of over a million clones listed, around 97% were seen once; the top ten hold 0.95% to 1.5%. The sample taken for sequencing was naive CD4+ T cells sorted from blood. These receptors were taken from a man aged 30 to 39 in good health. CDR3s include the opening cysteine and the closing phenylalanine or tryptophan. Fields, in order: J gene, clone size, D gene, V gene, CDR3 protein, CDR3 DNA. A D gene is named only where the DNA matches it firmly. Rows give clone size only sometimes, using once, few, many, or a class for an expanded clone.

j_call: TRBJ1-3; clone_size: .; d_call: .; v_call: TRBV18; cdr3_aa: CASGTTGSGNTIYF; cdr3_nt: TGTGCCAGCGGCACGACAGGCTCTGGAAACACCATATATTTT
j_call: TRBJ2-5; clone_size: .; d_call: TRBD2; v_call: TRBV5-1; cdr3_aa: CASSLGLAGGETQYF; cdr3_nt: TGCGCCAGCAGCTTGGGGCTAGCGGGCGGGGAGACCCAGTACTTC
j_call: TRBJ2-7; clone_size: .; d_call: .; v_call: TRBV4-3; cdr3_aa: CASSHQIESHEQYF; cdr3_nt: TGCGCCAGCAGCCACCAGATCGAAAGCCACGAGCAGTACTTC
j_call: TRBJ2-7; clone_size: .; d_call: TRBD2; v_call: TRBV5-1; cdr3_aa: CASRQAHSGSTYEQYF; cdr3_nt: TGCGCCAGCAGACAAGCCCATAGCGGGAGCACCTACGAGCAGTACTTC
j_call: TRBJ2-7; clone_size: .; d_call: TRBD1; v_call: TRBV25-1; cdr3_aa: CASSEYWDRAGYEQYF; cdr3_nt: TGTGCCAGCAGTGAATACTGGGACAGGGCGGGCTACGAGCAGTACTTC
j_call: TRBJ1-2; clone_size: once; d_call: TRBD1; v_call: TRBV5-1; cdr3_aa: CASSFLTPGQGVGGYTF; cdr3_nt: TGCGCCAGCAGCTTCTTAACCCCGGGACAGGGAGTAGGTGGCTACACCTTC
j_call: TRBJ2-7; clone_size: .; d_call: .; v_call: TRBV11-2; cdr3_aa: CASSFPGPPNHEQYF; cdr3_nt: TGTGCCAGCAGCTTCCCAGGCCCCCCGAACCACGAGCAGTACTTC
j_call: TRBJ2-7; clone_size: .; d_call: TRBD2; v_call: TRBV30; cdr3_aa: CAWKGLWTSGMSYEQYF; cdr3_nt: TGTGCCTGGAAGGGGCTGTGGACTAGCGGGATGTCCTACGAGCAGTACTTC
j_call: TRBJ2-5; clone_size: .; d_call: TRBD1; v_call: TRBV12-5; cdr3_aa: CASGTGTGDQETQYF; cdr3_nt: TGTGCTAGTGGCACCGGGACAGGGGATCAAGAGACCCAGTACTTC
j_call: TRBJ2-3; clone_size: .; d_call: .; v_call: TRBV2; cdr3_aa: CASSGEPNTDTQYF; cdr3_nt: TGTGCCAGCAGCGGGGAACCGAATACAGATACGCAGTATTTT